These 16 T cell receptor beta chains originate from one sample sequenced in a study of metastatic and nonmetastatic thyroid tumors. No treatment had been given to any patient before thyroid surgery. TCRdb ran MiXCR on the PCR reads. The table lists tens of thousands of clones, 25% to 35% of them singletons. The sample comprised blood. These receptors were taken from a female donor with papillary thyroid cancer or a benign thyroid nodule (not recorded which). Some clones in this sample may be carry-over from other donors' samples.

J is TRBJ1-2 and V is TRBV7-8; D is unresolved. CDR3 length: 16 residues. From germline, CDR1 is SGHVS and CDR2 FQNEAQ. Trimming removed 5 bases from V and 4 bases from J, with 20 bases in between. The CDR3 bases are TGTGCCAGCAGCGAAGATTCGGACGGGAAGTTCTATGGCTACACCTTC. Its translation: CASSEDSDGKFYGYTF.

This rearrangement joins TRBV5-1 to TRBJ2-2; D remains unclear. CDR1 and CDR2 from the germline V gene are SGHRS and YFSETQ. The CDR3 consists of 13 residues. The V and J ends lost 3 bases and 11 bases respectively, with 14 bases between them. The CDR3: CASSSNPVIELFF. CDR3 nucleotide sequence: TGCGCCAGCAGCTCCAACCCAGTAATCGAGCTGTTTTTT. The whole variable domain, filled in from reference TRBV5-1 and TRBJ2-2, reads KAGVTQTPRYLIKTRGQQVTLSCSPISGHRSVSWYQQTPGQGLQFLFEYFSETQRNKGNFPGRFSGRQFSNSRSEMNVSTLELGDSALYLCASSSNPVIELFFGEGSRLTVL.

This clone has only a few counts. This chain links TRBV7-9 with TRBJ1-2, with D possibly being TRBD1 (5 bases). CDR1 is SEHNR, CDR2 FQNEAQ, per germline (reference sequence). The CDR3 loop spans 13 amino acids. V dropped 4 bases and J dropped 2 bases, with 8 bases sitting between them. The CDR3 protein is CASSYDSNYGYTF. The CDR3 region has the DNA TGTGCCAGCAGCTACGACAGCAACTATGGCTACACCTTC.

The genes are TRBV19 and TRBJ2-7, with 11 bases aligning to TRBD1. This CDR3 region has 15 residues. After removal of 1 base from V and 5 bases from J, the junction contained 4 bases not matched to a gene. Germline V lookup: CDR1 LNHDA, CDR2 SQIVND (reference sequence). For the CDR3, the DNA is TGTGCCAGTAGTATAGGGACAGGGGGCTACGACGAGCAGTACTTC. This encodes CASSIGTGGYDEQYF.

This clone was observed a handful of times. The chain links TRBV6-1 to TRBJ2-7, with TRBD1 identical over 7 bases. The CDR3 loop spans 17 amino acids. Germline CDR1 is MNHNS and CDR2 is SASEGT. V dropped 5 bases and J dropped 2; count of bases not matched to a gene: 15. The CDR3 DNA sequence: TGTGCCAGCAGTCCCACCTTAGCCGGGACAGTTACCTACGAGCAGTACTTC. This sequence encodes CASSPTLAGTVTYEQYF.

In its sample, this clone ranks as medium-sized (0.01 to 0.1%). This rearrangement joins TRBV28 to TRBJ1-1, with TRBD1 matching 8 bases. The CDR3 spans 13 residues. Germline CDR1 and CDR2: MDHEN and SYDVKM. V gave up 7 bases and J gave up 6 bases; unmatched junction bases: 7. CDR3 DNA: TGTGCCAGCACCTGGACAGGGAAGTCTGAAGCTTTCTTT. Its translation: CASTWTGKSEAFF.

The chain uses TRBV9 and TRBJ1-2; D unclear. V was cut by 0 bases and J by 2 bases, with 8 bases left in between. The germline V gene has CDR1 SGDLS and CDR2 YYNGEE. The CDR3 runs 14 residues. CDR3 loop: CASSVGPENYGYTF. In DNA, the CDR3 is TGTGCCAGCAGCGTAGGTCCGGAAAACTATGGCTACACCTTC.

This clone was seen at least ten times. The V gene is TRBV28, the J gene TRBJ2-2, with TRBD2 matching 12 bases. The trim removed 4 bases at V and 7 bases at J, leaving 4 bases unmatched. The CDR3 loop spans 15 amino acids. CDR1 is MDHEN, CDR2 SYDVKM, per germline. The CDR3 region has the DNA TGTGCCAGCAGTTCGACTAGCGGGAGTCACGGGGAGCTGTTTTTT. It yields the protein CASSSTSGSHGELFF.

Only a few counts were recorded for this clone. The chain links TRBV7-8 to TRBJ1-6, with D maybe TRBD1 (6 bases). Trimming removed 4 bases at V and 5 bases at J, with 12 bases between. The CDR3 contains 15 residues. CDR1 is SGHVS, CDR2 FQNEAQ, per germline. CDR3 in DNA: TGTGCCAGCAGCTCCTACAGGGATCATAATTCACCCCTCCACTTT. Translating it yields CASSSYRDHNSPLHF.

The V gene is TRBV27, the J gene TRBJ1-1; D gene unclear. This CDR3 comprises 11 residues. Trimming left V 8 bases short and J 1 base short, with 5 bases between. The germline gives CDR1 MNHEY, CDR2 SMNVEV (reference sequence). The CDR3 reads CASGKNTEAFF. The CDR3 DNA reads TGTGCCAGCGGGAAGAACACTGAAGCTTTCTTT.

The rearrangement uses TRBV7-8 and TRBJ2-5, with D uncertain. Germline CDR1 and CDR2: SGHVS and FQNEAQ. The length of the CDR3 is 11 residues. Between the trimmed V and J ends, which lost 0 bases and 5 bases, there was a span of 1 base. CDR3 sequence reads: CASSLAETQYF. CDR3 DNA: TGTGCCAGCAGCTTAGCTGAGACCCAGTACTTC.

This clone qualifies as medium-sized. The CDR3 is CASSLECCNNEQFF. CDR3 coding DNA: TGTGCCAGCAGCTTAGAGTGTTGCAACAATGAGCAGTTCTTC. The J gene is TRBJ2-1, the V gene TRBV7-3; D uncertain. Germline V gene lookup returns CDR1 SGHTA and CDR2 FQGTGA. V shed 2 bases and J shed 5 bases, with 10 bases lying between them. This CDR3 spans 14 amino acids. Combining the CDR3 with reference TRBV7-3 and TRBJ2-1 gives the whole variable domain GAGVSQTPSNKVTEKGKYVELRCDPISGHTALYWYRQSLGQGPEFLIYFQGTGAADDSGLPNDRFFAVRPEGSVSTLKIQRTERGDSAVYLCASSLECCNNEQFFGPGTRLTVL.

This clone was counted only a few times. The gene calls are TRBV19 and TRBJ2-5; D is perhaps TRBD1 (6 bases). The CDR3 length is 13 residues. The germline CDR1 and CDR2 sequences are LNHDA and SQIVND (reference sequence). Between the trimmed V and J ends, which lost 5 bases and 7 bases, there was a span of 14 bases. The CDR3 DNA is TGTGCCAGTAGTCAGGACAGCCTCGGGACCCAGTACTTC. Translated: CASSQDSLGTQYF.

V gene TRBV10-3 combines with J gene TRBJ2-1; 11 bases line up with TRBD2. The CDR3 spans 14 residues. Germline V gene data show CDR1 as ENHRY and CDR2 as SYGVKD. After removal of 8 bases from V and 12 bases from J, the junction contained 12 bases not matched to a gene. DNA for the CDR3: TGTGCCATCGATCGGGTAGCGGGAGGGCGGGGGCAGTTCTTC. Amino acids: CAIDRVAGGRGQFF.

The chain is built from TRBV9 and TRBJ1-2; 8 positions match TRBD1. J gave up 8 bases and V 4 bases, and 7 bases lay outside the gene matches. The V gene's germline CDR1 is SGDLS and CDR2 YYNGEE. This CDR3 has 13 residues. CDR3 loop: CASSPEGQGGYTF. The DNA of the CDR3 is TGTGCCAGCAGCCCGGAAGGACAGGGCGGCTACACCTTC.

In this sample, this clone turned up a few times. J is TRBJ2-3 and V is TRBV27, with 9 positions matching TRBD2. The V segment lost 5 bases and the J segment 4 bases; nucleotides outside the gene matches: 7. Germline CDR1 and CDR2: MNHEY and SMNVEV (reference sequence). CDR3 size: 15 residues. The CDR3 here is CASSPLAGEADTQYF. The CDR3 DNA reads as TGTGCCAGCAGTCCGTTAGCGGGAGAGGCAGATACGCAGTATTTT.